In this sample, the clone carrying this T cell receptor (beta chain) turned up many times. CDR3 length equals 13 residues. Germline CDR1 and CDR2: MDHEN and SYDVKM. V lost 3 bases and J 12 bases, leaving 17 bases between the germline ends. TCRdb redid the calling of the 5' RACE reads with MiXCR, one entry per CDR3 protein. The table shows 98,000 or so distinct CDR3 sequences, with 9% to 14% occurring only once. This sample is part of a study of early T cells in non-severe SARS-CoV-2 infection. The sequencing sample was made of whole blood. This TCR came from an adult who was a healthcare worker with PCR-confirmed SARS-CoV-2 infection or an uninfected control (not recorded which). This chain uses TRBV28 with TRBJ2-5; D gene unclear. The CDR3 spells CASSFPPTGVEYF. The CDR3 DNA sequence: TGTGCCAGCAGTTTTCCCCCGACGGGCGTCGAGTACTTC.